Each of the 12 T cell receptor beta chains below was sequenced from the same sample in a study of regulatory T cells in long-lasting Graves disease. Time point noted: newly diagnosed GD, antithyroid drugs for less than 3 months. RNA extracted from PBMCs served as the sequencing template. Relying on iRepertoire HTBI primers and Arm-PCR of CDR3 regions, the team built TCR beta libraries. TCRdb processed the multiplex PCR reads anew with MiXCR; each CDR3 protein has one entry. This table holds a few hundred thousand distinct CDR3 sequences, around 20% found once. The specimen comprised peripheral blood mononuclear cells (PBMCs), sampled at new diagnosis, from a patient treated with antithyroid drugs. These receptors were collected from a female donor with Graves disease.

This clonotype was counted at least ten times. The rearrangement links TRBV20-1 to TRBJ2-1; TRBD2 agrees at 9 bases. CDR3 length: 14 residues. In germline, CDR1 is DFQATT, CDR2 SNEGSKA (reference sequence). With 6 bases clipped from V and 5 bases from J, the junction kept 8 bases outside the gene matches. CDR3 nucleotides: TGCAGTGCCAATAGCGGGAGAGGCGACAATGAGCAGTTCTTC. It specifies CSANSGRGDNEQFF.

This clonotype was picked up one time. A read error is the likely source, as a far larger clone sits one nucleotide away. The V call is TRBV28, the J call TRBJ2-7, with 9 bases that match TRBD2. Germline-derived CDR1 and CDR2 are MDHEN and SYDVKM. Trimming took 6 bases from V and 7 from J; bases not matched to a gene: 4. The CDR3 spans 12 residues. CDR3 nucleotide sequence: TGTGCCAGCAGCCAGCGGGGGGATGAGCAGTACTTC. Its protein product is CASSQRGDEQYF.

This clonotype was counted ten times or more. This chain uses TRBV20-1 with TRBJ2-2, with 9 positions matching TRBD1. Germline lookup yields CDR1 DFQATT and CDR2 SNEGSKA (reference sequence). This CDR3 is built from 14 residues. V dropped 1 base and J dropped 7; count of bases not matched to a gene: 4. CDR3 bases: TGCAGTGCTAGAGTTGGACAGGGGAACGGGGAGCTGTTTTTT. Translated: CSARVGQGNGELFF.

In this sample, this clonotype turned up many times. This chain links TRBV14 with TRBJ2-1; no clear D. The CDR3 is made up of 16 amino acids. Between the trimmed V and J ends, which lost 4 bases and 0 bases, there was a span of 13 bases. Germline-derived CDR1 and CDR2 are SGHDN and FVKESK. CDR3 nucleotides: TGTGCCAGCAGCCTACGACTCACCTTCTCCTACAATGAGCAGTTCTTC. This gives the protein CASSLRLTFSYNEQFF.

At least ten counts were recorded for this clonotype. This chain connects TRBV11-3 to TRBJ2-1, with D hard to call. Deletions cut 5 bases from V and 8 bases from J, with 16 bases between. CDR3 length: 14 residues. Germline values: CDR1 SGHNT, CDR2 YENEEA. The CDR3: CASSPDQASHEQFF. The CDR3 region has the DNA TGTGCCAGCAGCCCAGACCAAGCGTCCCATGAGCAGTTCTTC.

In this sample, this clonotype turned up many times. V is TRBV7-2 and J is TRBJ2-3; perhaps TRBD1 as D (6 bases). Germline V gives CDR1 SGHTA, CDR2 FQGNSA. The CDR3 spans 16 residues. The V end was cut by 2 bases, the J end by 6 bases, with 18 bases between. The CDR3 here is CASSLRLTGVADTQYF. The CDR3 bases are TGTGCCAGCAGCTTAAGGTTGACAGGTGTTGCGGATACGCAGTATTTT.

In its sample, this clonotype was seen a few times. This may be a read error, as it is one base from a much larger clone. The conserved final phenylalanine or tryptophan is absent from the CDR3, which likely points to a read error. The V gene is TRBV18, the J gene TRBJ1-5, with 8 bases fitting TRBD1. The V and J ends lost 5 bases and 3 bases, in that order; junction bases with no gene match: 3. The germline gives CDR1 KGHSH, CDR2 LQKENI. This CDR3 is 14 amino acids long. The CDR3 nucleotides read TGTGCCAGCTCAACGACAGGGGACAATCAGCCCCAGCATTCT. This sequence encodes CASSTTGDNQPQHS.

The V call is TRBV3-1, the J call TRBJ2-2; D is unresolved. The germline V gene has CDR1 LGHDT and CDR2 YNNKEL (reference sequence). This CDR3 has 12 amino acids. Trimming pared 2 bases from V and 6 bases from J, leaving 4 bases between. The DNA for the CDR3 is TGTGCCAGCAGCCAACGGGCCGGGGAGCTGTTTTTT. It specifies CASSQRAGELFF.

This clonotype occurred a few times. The J gene is TRBJ1-2, the V gene TRBV24-1, with no clear D. The CDR3 is made up of 15 amino acids. Germline lookup yields CDR1 KGHDR and CDR2 SFDVKD. The ends were cut back, 4 bases at V and 7 bases at J, with 18 bases in the middle. CDR3 sequence: CATSDNKAGNFGYTF. The CDR3 coding sequence is TGTGCCACCAGTGACAACAAGGCGGGGAATTTTGGCTACACCTTC.

This clonotype was detected many times. The V call is TRBV7-2, the J call TRBJ2-7; 7 bases are a match to TRBD2. There are 16 residues in the CDR3. Germline V CDR1 and CDR2: SGHTA, FQGNSA. V lost 6 bases to trimming and J lost 3 bases; unmatched junction nucleotides: 14. CDR3 protein: CASSWGRVAAYYEQYF. The CDR3 region has the DNA TGTGCCAGCAGTTGGGGGAGGGTAGCGGCTTACTACGAGCAGTACTTC.

This clonotype was seen repeatedly, ten times or more. The chain combines TRBV30 with TRBJ1-4; maybe TRBD1 (6 bases). The V and J ends lost 2 bases and 4 bases respectively, with 11 bases between them. The CDR3 extends over 14 amino acids. CDR1 and CDR2 from the germline V gene are GTSNPN and SVGIG (reference sequence). Written as DNA, the CDR3 is TGTGCCTGGAGTCCGCCGGGACATAATGAAAAACTGTTTTTT. This encodes CAWSPPGHNEKLFF.

The table lists this clonotype with many counts. V is TRBV5-1 and J is TRBJ2-7; 8 nucleotides line up with TRBD2. CDR3 length: 16 amino acids. Trimming cost V 3 bases and J 4 bases; bases outside gene matches: 12. CDR1 SGHRS and CDR2 YFSETQ come from the germline V gene. The CDR3 DNA reads as TGCGCCAGCAGCTCAGCCGGGGGCGGGAGGCCGTACGAGCAGTACTTC. Encoded protein: CASSSAGGGRPYEQYF.